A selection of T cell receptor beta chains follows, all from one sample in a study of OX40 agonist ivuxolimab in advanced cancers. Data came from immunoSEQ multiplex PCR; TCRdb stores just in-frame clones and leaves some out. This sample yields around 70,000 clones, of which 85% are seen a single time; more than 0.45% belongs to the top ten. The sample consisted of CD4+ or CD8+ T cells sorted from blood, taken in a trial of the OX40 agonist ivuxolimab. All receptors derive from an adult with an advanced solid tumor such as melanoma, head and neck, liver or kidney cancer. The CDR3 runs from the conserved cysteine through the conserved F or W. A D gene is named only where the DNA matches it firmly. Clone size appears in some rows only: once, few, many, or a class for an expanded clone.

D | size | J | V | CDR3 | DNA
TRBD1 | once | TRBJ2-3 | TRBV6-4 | CATRLGQGGDTQYF | TGTGCCACCCGGTTGGGACAGGGAGGAGATACGCAGTATTTT
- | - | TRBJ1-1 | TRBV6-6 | CATQEGQLTGAFF | TGTGCCACCCAAGAGGGACAACTAACGGGAGCTTTCTTT
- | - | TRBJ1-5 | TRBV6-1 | CASSPWAEQPQHF | TGTGCCAGCAGCCCATGGGCTGAGCAGCCCCAGCATTTT
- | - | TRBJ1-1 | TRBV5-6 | CASSYTPNTEAFF | TGTGCCAGCAGCTACACACCGAACACTGAAGCTTTCTTT
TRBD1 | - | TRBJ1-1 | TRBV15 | CATGQGQGKDTEAFF | TGTGCCACCGGTCAAGGACAGGGAAAGGACACTGAAGCTTTCTTT
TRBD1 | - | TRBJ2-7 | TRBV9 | CASSVTGGDEQYF | TGTGCCAGCAGCGTAACAGGGGGAGACGAGCAGTACTTC
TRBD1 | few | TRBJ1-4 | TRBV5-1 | CASSWIGGDSEKLFF | TGCGCCAGCAGCTGGATCGGGGGGGACAGTGAAAAACTGTTTTTT
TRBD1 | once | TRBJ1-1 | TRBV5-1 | CASSSVGTGEVTEAFF | TGCGCCAGCAGCTCCGTAGGGACAGGGGAGGTCACTGAAGCTTTCTTT
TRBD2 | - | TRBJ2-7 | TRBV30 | CAWTSGAAYEQYF | TGTGCCTGGACTAGCGGGGCGGCCTACGAGCAGTACTTC
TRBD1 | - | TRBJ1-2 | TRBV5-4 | CASSPGGQGRGHGYTF | TGTGCCAGCAGCCCCGGGGGACAGGGCCGGGGCCATGGCTACACCTTC
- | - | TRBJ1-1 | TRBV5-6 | CASSFWDRVNTEAFF | TGTGCCAGCAGCTTTTGGGACCGAGTGAACACTGAAGCTTTCTTT
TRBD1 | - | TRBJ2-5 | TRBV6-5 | CASSYYGRGRETQYF | TGTGCCAGCAGTTACTATGGCAGGGGGCGTGAGACCCAGTACTTC
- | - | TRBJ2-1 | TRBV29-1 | CSPRRENEQFF | TGCAGCCCGCGCCGGGAGAATGAGCAGTTCTTC
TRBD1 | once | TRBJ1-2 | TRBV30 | CAWTRTGVNYGYTF | TGTGCCTGGACTCGGACAGGGGTTAACTATGGCTACACCTTC
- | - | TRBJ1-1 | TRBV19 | CASSSRGGPNTEAFF | TGTGCCAGTAGTTCACGAGGGGGGCCGAACACTGAAGCTTTCTTT
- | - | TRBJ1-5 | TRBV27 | CASSQQVSNQPQHF | TGTGCCAGCAGTCAACAGGTTAGCAATCAGCCCCAGCATTTT
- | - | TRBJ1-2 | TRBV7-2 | CASSQIAGAAYGYTF | TGTGCCAGCAGCCAAATTGCGGGGGCAGCGTATGGCTACACCTTC
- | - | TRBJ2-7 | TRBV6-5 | CASSREQGPYEQYF | TGTGCCAGCAGTCGCGAACAGGGCCCCTACGAGCAGTACTTC
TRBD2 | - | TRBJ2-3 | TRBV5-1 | CASSVTGTSGTTDTQYF | TGCGCCAGCAGCGTAACCGGGACTAGCGGTACCACAGATACGCAGTATTTT
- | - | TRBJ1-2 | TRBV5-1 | CASSLGGVEGYTF | TGCGCCAGCAGCTTGGGTGGAGTCGAGGGCTACACCTTC
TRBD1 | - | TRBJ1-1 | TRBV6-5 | CASSYGQGWTEAFF | TGTGCCAGCAGTTACGGACAGGGTTGGACTGAAGCTTTCTTT
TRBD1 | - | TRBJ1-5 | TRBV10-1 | CASNRGTGYQPQHF | TGCGCCAGCAACCGCGGGACAGGGTATCAGCCCCAGCATTTT